The next 17 T cell receptor beta chains were all read from a single sample in a study of shared clonotypes between healthy human individuals. Profiled with immunoSEQ multiplex PCR; TCRdb holds only in-frame clones, not every one. This sample has millions of clones; 95% occur once, and the top ten carry 0.1% to 0.15%. Material: naive CD4+ T cells sorted from blood. Subset indicated: CD45RA+ positively selected. The receptors here all came from a man aged 18-30 years in good health.

The chain links TRBV11-1 to TRBJ1-1; D is possibly TRBD1 (5 bases). The germline V gene has CDR1 SGHAT and CDR2 FQDESV (reference sequence). This CDR3 has 15 residues. Trimming cost V 4 bases and J 10 bases, with 22 bases left between them. The CDR3 region is CASSYKGHSLLGAFF. The CDR3 DNA reads as TGTGCCAGCAGCTATAAGGGGCACTCATTGCTGGGAGCTTTCTTT.

CDR3 amino acids: CASSLAIAGSRETQYF. In nucleotides, the CDR3 is TGCGCCAGCAGCTTGGCCATTGCCGGGAGTCGGGAGACCCAGTACTTC. The genes are TRBV5-1 and TRBJ2-5, with D possibly being TRBD2 (6 bases). The CDR3 totals 16 residues. Germline V gene lookup returns CDR1 SGHRS and CDR2 YFSETQ. V was cut by 0 bases and J by 5 bases, with 17 bases left in between. Full variable domain (missing parts from reference TRBV5-1 and TRBJ2-5): KAGVTQTPRYLIKTRGQQVTLSCSPISGHRSVSWYQQTPGQGLQFLFEYFSETQRNKGNFPGRFSGRQFSNSRSEMNVSTLELGDSALYLCASSLAIAGSRETQYFGPGTRLLVL.

This chain joins TRBV2 and TRBJ2-2; D possibly uses TRBD1 or TRBD2 (6 bases each). The germline gives CDR1 SNHLY, CDR2 FYNNEI. The CDR3 is 16 residues long. V lost 0 bases and J 4 bases, leaving 12 bases between the germline ends. CDR3 DNA: TGTGCCAGCAGTGAAGCCCCGGGGGCGGGCACCGGGGAGCTGTTTTTT. This translates into CASSEAPGAGTGELFF.

The chain recombines TRBV19 with TRBJ2-2, with D unclear. Germline CDR1 and CDR2: LNHDA and SQIVND (reference sequence). The CDR3 has 13 amino acids. Trimming shortened V by 11 bases and J by 4 bases, and 14 bases separated the two germline ends. This chain's CDR3 is CAGSTSATGELFF. For the CDR3, the DNA is TGTGCCGGCTCGACTTCGGCCACCGGGGAGCTGTTTTTT.

This chain connects TRBV21-1 to TRBJ1-3. TRBV21-1 is a known pseudogene. This CDR3 contains 18 residues. This CDR3 reads CASSTRRGRTEKGNTIYF. The DNA of the CDR3 is TGTGCCAGCAGCACACGGCGGGGGAGGACGGAGAAGGGAAACACCATATATTTT.

Concerning this clone itself: The sample carries other DNA sequences with the same CDR3. The V and J genes are TRBV30 and TRBJ1-1; D uncertain. The CDR3 runs 11 residues. Germline assignment: CDR1 GTSNPN and CDR2 SVGIG (reference sequence). V was clipped by 4 bases and J by 5 bases, with 8 bases between them. As DNA, the CDR3 is TGTGCCTGGACTTTTGGAACTGAAGCTTTCTTT. Protein sequence: CAWTFGTEAFF.

The V and J genes are TRBV6-4 and TRBJ2-7; possible D gene TRBD2, 5 bases. In germline, CDR1 is MRHNA, CDR2 SNTAGT. Trimming cost V 3 bases and J 0 bases, with 21 bases left between them. The CDR3 is 18 residues long. The CDR3 reads CASSELGPEGRTSYEQYF. DNA of the CDR3: TGTGCCAGCAGTGAATTAGGTCCCGAGGGCCGTACCTCCTACGAGCAGTACTTC.

CDR3 protein: CASSGDRGRGQPQHF. The CDR3 DNA follows: TGTGCCAGTAGTGGCGACAGGGGGCGCGGCCAGCCCCAGCATTTT. The chain recombines TRBV19 with TRBJ1-5, with 10 bases fitting TRBD1. The CDR3 totals 15 residues. The V gene's germline CDR1 is LNHDA and CDR2 SQIVND (reference sequence). The J segment lost 7 bases and the V segment lost 5 bases, leaving 8 bases of the junction unmatched.

V is TRBV7-2 and J is TRBJ2-7; D is uncertain. In germline, CDR1 is SGHTA, CDR2 FQGNSA. CDR3 size: 14 residues. V gave up 2 bases and J gave up 0 bases, with 8 bases separating them. CDR3 nucleotides: TGTGCCAGCAGCTTAACGACGAGCTCCTACGAGCAGTACTTC. Amino acids: CASSLTTSSYEQYF.

This chain uses TRBV28 with TRBJ2-7; D remains unclear. This CDR3 spans 13 amino acids. With 2 bases removed from V and 3 bases from J, the gap between germline ends came to 8 bases. Germline-derived CDR1 and CDR2 are MDHEN and SYDVKM. The CDR3 sequence: CASSLGQNYEQYF. The CDR3 nucleotides read TGTGCCAGCAGTTTAGGGCAGAACTACGAGCAGTACTTC.

This sequence joins TRBV30 and TRBJ1-3, with no clear D. This CDR3 has 12 residues. Trimming shortened V by 3 bases and J by 3 bases, and 6 bases separated the two germline ends. CDR1 GTSNPN and CDR2 SVGIG come from the germline V gene (reference sequence). In nucleotides, the CDR3 is TGTGCCTGGAGGTTGGTTGGAAACACCATATATTTT. Translating gives CAWRLVGNTIYF.

The V gene is TRBV12-2, the J gene TRBJ1-5; the D call TRBD1 from the table was never checked on the DNA. TRBV12-2 counts as a pseudogene. The CDR3 has 14 amino acids. The CDR3 is CASRPWGGNQPQHF. CDR3 nucleotides: TGTGCAAGTCGCCCATGGGGCGGCAATCAGCCCCAGCATTTT.

The V call is TRBV6-5, the J call TRBJ2-3, with D maybe TRBD2 (5 bases). Between the trimmed V and J ends, which lost 5 bases and 7 bases, there was a span of 13 bases. The germline V gene has CDR1 MNHEY and CDR2 SVGAGI. The CDR3 is 13 amino acids. For the CDR3, the DNA is TGTGCCAGCAGTGGGCCACCGGGGAATACGCAGTATTTT. Protein: CASSGPPGNTQYF.

The chain uses TRBV2 and TRBJ2-1; no firm D call. From germline, CDR1 is SNHLY and CDR2 FYNNEI. This CDR3 has 14 residues. The V end lost 2 bases, the J end lost 6 bases, and 11 bases lay between the germline ends. The CDR3 protein is CASSERSLFNEQFF. CDR3 nucleotide sequence: TGTGCCAGCAGTGAAAGGTCACTATTCAATGAGCAGTTCTTC.

The CDR3 sequence is CASSPHGGVGGEKLFF. In DNA, the CDR3 is TGTGCCAGCAGCCCGCATGGGGGGGTGGGAGGTGAAAAACTGTTTTTT. The chain carries TRBV11-2 and TRBJ1-4; tentatively, D is TRBD1 (5 bases). There are 16 residues in the CDR3. Germline-derived CDR1 and CDR2 are SGHAT and FQNNGV. Trimming took off 5 bases at V and 7 bases at J, with 20 bases between the two ends.

A remark on this clone: This CDR3 is also generated by other DNA sequences in the sample. CDR3 amino acids: CASGPSGANVLTF. CDR3 in DNA: TGTGCTAGTGGCCCCTCTGGGGCCAACGTCCTGACTTTC. The gene calls are TRBV12-5 and TRBJ2-6, with no clear D. Germline V gene data show CDR1 as LGHNT and CDR2 as FRNRAP. This CDR3 comprises 13 residues. The V and J ends lost 6 bases and 0 bases respectively, with 3 bases between them.

The chain employs TRBV25-1 and TRBJ2-2; TRBD1 or TRBD2 may be the D gene (6 bases each). Trimming took off 1 base at V and 5 bases at J, with 11 bases between the two ends. This CDR3 contains 15 residues. The germline CDR1 and CDR2 sequences are MGHDK and SYGVNS. The CDR3 loop reads CASSELGGSTGELFF. In DNA, the CDR3 is TGTGCCAGCAGTGAATTGGGGGGCTCGACCGGGGAGCTGTTTTTT.